Below, one T cell receptor beta chain is given with its context. Source study methods: The assay estimated nucleated cells by amplifying reference gene primers. Clones were read by immunoSEQ multiplex PCR, and TCRdb kept only the in-frame ones, dropping some. The DNA was the basis for D and trimming; V, J and clone size are from that table. The sample yields approximately 300,000 clones, approximately 88% seen once. The sample is drawn from a study of blood T cell repertoires in COVID-19. The CDR3 is 16 amino acids. V was pared by 6 bases and J by 11 bases, with 22 bases of the junction left unmatched. Germline CDR1 is MDHEN and CDR2 is SYDVKM.

The chain couples TRBV28 to TRBJ2-7; 7 bases are a match to TRBD1. This TCR was sampled from a man aged 55 to 70 who had recovered from COVID-19. What was sequenced was PBMCs or T cells enriched from blood (not recorded which). The DNA for the CDR3 is TGTGCCAGCAGGCCTTCAGACAGGGTGGGATCTCGGGGAAAGTACTTC. Translated, it gives CASRPSDRVGSRGKYF.